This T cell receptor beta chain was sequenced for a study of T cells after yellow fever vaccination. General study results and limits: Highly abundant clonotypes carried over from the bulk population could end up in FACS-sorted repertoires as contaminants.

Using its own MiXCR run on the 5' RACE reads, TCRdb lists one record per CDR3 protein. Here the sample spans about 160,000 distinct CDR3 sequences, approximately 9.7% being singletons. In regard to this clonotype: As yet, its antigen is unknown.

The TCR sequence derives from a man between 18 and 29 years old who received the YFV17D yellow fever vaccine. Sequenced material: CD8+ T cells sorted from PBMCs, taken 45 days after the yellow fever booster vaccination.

The CDR3 region has the DNA TGTGCCAGCAGCGCGGGACAGGGGGCCGGGGAGCTGTTTTTT. Translating gives CASSAGQGAGELFF. The rearrangement joins TRBV6-4 to TRBJ2-2; 11 nucleotides align to TRBD1. CDR1 is MRHNA and CDR2 is SNTAGT in the germline V gene. The trim removed 6 bases at V and 6 bases at J, leaving 3 bases unmatched. The CDR3 is 14 amino acids.